The source of this TCR beta chain is a study of T cells in Graves' hyperthyroidism and ophthalmopathy. As to this clonotype: Its target is unknown.

In the ophthalmopathy cohort, Clinical Activity Score was at least 3, NOSPECS grade at least 4, and duration under 3 months. Exclusion of patients followed from uncontrolled infection, other autoimmune disease, pregnancy or lactation. Findings of the study overall: Also found in blood were most expanded thyroid clonotypes above 0.001. Ophthalmopathy was predicted by the model a median of roughly 6.6 months ahead of onset.

The investigators amplified TCR beta CDR3 regions from RNA transcripts. During a first-round RT-PCR of the TCR CDR3, the HTBI primer set was used. From the multiplex PCR reads, TCRdb called clonotypes with MiXCR, one entry per CDR3 protein. The table records under 70,000 distinct CDR3 sequences, about 53% of them present only once. Sample: blood. The sequence was collected from an older woman with Graves' ophthalmopathy.

The chain's CDR3 is CASSPHGAYEQYF. The CDR3 region has the DNA TGTGCCAGCAGCCCCCACGGGGCCTACGAGCAGTACTTC. J is TRBJ2-7 and V is TRBV5-5, with D maybe TRBD2 (5 bases). CDR1 and CDR2 (germline): SGHKS, YYEKEE (reference sequence). Trimming cost V 4 bases and J 2 bases, with 10 bases left between them. This CDR3 contains 13 residues.